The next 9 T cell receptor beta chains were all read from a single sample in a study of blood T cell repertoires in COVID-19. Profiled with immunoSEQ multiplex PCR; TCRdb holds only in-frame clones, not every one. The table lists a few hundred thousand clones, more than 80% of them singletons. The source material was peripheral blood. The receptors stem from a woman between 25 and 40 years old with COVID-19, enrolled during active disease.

Here the CDR3 DNA reads TGTGCCAGCAGCAATGGATCTAGCGGGACCCCCTACAATGAGCAGTTCTTC. Translated, it gives CASSNGSSGTPYNEQFF. V gene TRBV21-1 combines with J gene TRBJ2-1; TRBD2 is the table's D call and was not checked against the DNA. TRBV21-1 is a pseudogene segment. This CDR3 contains 17 residues.

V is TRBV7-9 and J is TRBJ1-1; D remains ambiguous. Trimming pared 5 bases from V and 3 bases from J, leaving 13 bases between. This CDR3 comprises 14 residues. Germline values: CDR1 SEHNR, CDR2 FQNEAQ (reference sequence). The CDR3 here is CASSIDLGDTEAFF. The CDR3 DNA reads TGTGCCAGCAGCATAGACCTCGGGGACACTGAAGCTTTCTTT.

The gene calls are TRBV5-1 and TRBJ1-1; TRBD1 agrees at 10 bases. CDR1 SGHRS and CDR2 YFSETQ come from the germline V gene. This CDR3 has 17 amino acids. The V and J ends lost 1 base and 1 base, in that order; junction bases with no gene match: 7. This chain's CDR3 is CASSLRGTGAPNTEAFF. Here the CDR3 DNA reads TGCGCCAGCAGCTTGCGCGGGACAGGGGCCCCGAACACTGAAGCTTTCTTT.

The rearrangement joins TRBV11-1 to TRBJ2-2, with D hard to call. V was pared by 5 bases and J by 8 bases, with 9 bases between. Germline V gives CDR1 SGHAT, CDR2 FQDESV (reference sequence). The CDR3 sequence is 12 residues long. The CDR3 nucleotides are TGTGCCAGCAGCCCAGGCCCTGGGGAGCTGTTTTTT. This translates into CASSPGPGELFF.

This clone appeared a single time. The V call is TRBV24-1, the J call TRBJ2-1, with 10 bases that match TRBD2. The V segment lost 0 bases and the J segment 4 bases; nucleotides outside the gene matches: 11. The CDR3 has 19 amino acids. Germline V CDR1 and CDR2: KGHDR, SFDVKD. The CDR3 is CATSDLPIKTSGHYNEQFF. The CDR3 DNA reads TGTGCCACCAGTGATTTGCCGATAAAGACTAGCGGGCATTACAATGAGCAGTTCTTC.

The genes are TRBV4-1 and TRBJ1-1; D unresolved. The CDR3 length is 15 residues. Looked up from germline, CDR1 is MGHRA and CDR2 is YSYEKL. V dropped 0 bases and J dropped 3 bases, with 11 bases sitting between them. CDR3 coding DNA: TGCGCCAGCAGCCAAGATCCGTGGGCCGACACTGAAGCTTTCTTT. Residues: CASSQDPWADTEAFF.

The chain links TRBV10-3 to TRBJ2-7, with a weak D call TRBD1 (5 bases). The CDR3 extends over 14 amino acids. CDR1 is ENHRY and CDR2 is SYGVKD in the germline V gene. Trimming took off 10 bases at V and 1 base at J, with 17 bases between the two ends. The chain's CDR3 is CATLDGQGSYEQYF. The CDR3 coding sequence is TGTGCCACCCTCGACGGGCAGGGATCCTACGAGCAGTACTTC.

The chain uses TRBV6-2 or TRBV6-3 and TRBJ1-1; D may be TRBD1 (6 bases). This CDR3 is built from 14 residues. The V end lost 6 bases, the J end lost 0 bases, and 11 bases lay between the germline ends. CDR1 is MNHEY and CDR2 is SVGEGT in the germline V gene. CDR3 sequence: CASSWTAMNTEAFF. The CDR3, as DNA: TGTGCCAGCAGCTGGACAGCGATGAACACTGAAGCTTTCTTT.

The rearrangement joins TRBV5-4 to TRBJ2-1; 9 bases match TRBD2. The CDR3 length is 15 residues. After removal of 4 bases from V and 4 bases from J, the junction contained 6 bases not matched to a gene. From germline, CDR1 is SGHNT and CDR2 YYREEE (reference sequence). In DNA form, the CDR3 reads TGTGCCAGCAGCCTCGGACTAGCGCGGTACAATGAGCAGTTCTTC. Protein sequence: CASSLGLARYNEQFF. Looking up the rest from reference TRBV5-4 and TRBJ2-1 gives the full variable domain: ETGVTQSPTHLIKTRGQQVTLRCSSQSGHNTVSWYQQALGQGPQFIFQYYREEENGRGNFPPRFSGLQFPNYSSELNVNALELDDSALYLCASSLGLARYNEQFFGPGTRLTVL.